This TCR beta chain was captured by sequencing in a study of Graves' ophthalmopathy and Graves' hyperthyroidism. Study overall: Sampling took place at initial diagnosis, with peripheral blood obtained before any treatment.

RNA transcripts were the template, and TCR beta CDR3 regions were amplified from them. Amplification began with first-round RT-PCR using HTBI primers, then second-round multiplex PCR was performed. TCRdb reprocessed the multiplex PCR reads via MiXCR and lists one record per CDR3 protein. The repertoire holds almost 750,000 distinct CDR3 sequences, 40% seen once, with 44% in the top ten. With respect to this clonotype: As yet, its antigen is unknown.

Study conclusions and caveats: In predicting ophthalmopathy progression, the model reached roughly 71% sensitivity and 72.22% specificity. Most clonotypes expanded in thyroid above 0.001 frequency were present in blood too.

Isolation of PBMCs was performed using roughly 10 ml of fresh peripheral blood. CDR1 and CDR2 (germline): LNHNV, YYDKDF (reference sequence). The CDR3 runs to 12 residues. V lost 4 bases, J lost 3 bases, and 5 bases lay in between. The chain recombines TRBV15 with TRBJ2-3; D ambiguous. The TCR originated in an adult man with Graves' ophthalmopathy. The sample comprised peripheral blood. CDR3 DNA: TGTGCCACCAGCAAAGGGACAGATACGCAGTATTTT. Translating it yields CATSKGTDTQYF.